This TCR beta chain is from a study of cytomegalovirus exposure and HLA in healthy donors. This clone was seen more than once but under ten times. A multiplex PCR was run with 60 Vbeta primers and 13 Jbeta primers. Assay used: immunoSEQ multiplex PCR; TCRdb lists only in-frame clones, some missing. Seen here are roughly 120,000 clones, 80% observed once, and the top ten hold over 2.5%. The receptor's source is a male donor in good health and CMV-seronegative. Sequenced sample: PBMCs.

The CDR3 here is CASSFGQGARQSYGYTF. CDR3 bases: TGCGCCAGCAGCTTTGGACAGGGGGCGCGGCAAAGCTATGGCTACACCTTC. The chain joins TRBV5-1 to TRBJ1-2; 11 positions agree with TRBD1. The CDR3 totals 17 residues. V shed 2 bases and J 4 bases; nucleotides not matched to a gene: 10. Germline V lookup: CDR1 SGHRS, CDR2 YFSETQ. Supplemented by reference TRBV5-1 and TRBJ1-2, the full variable domain reads KAGVTQTPRYLIKTRGQQVTLSCSPISGHRSVSWYQQTPGQGLQFLFEYFSETQRNKGNFPGRFSGRQFSNSRSEMNVSTLELGDSALYLCASSFGQGARQSYGYTFGSGTRLTVV.